This TCR beta chain was sequenced for a study of T cell repertoires in aging, cancer and after chemotherapy. Study context: Six age groups, ranging from 30 or younger to 70 or older, included the donors. Glioblastoma patients receiving temozolomide-based therapy gave paired samples before and after chemotherapy. Study conclusions and caveats: Healthy donors lost TCR diversity with age mainly through richness, cancer patients through richness and evenness. Rebound thymic output was suggested by rising median generation probability during chemotherapy in each cancer cohort.

V gave up 0 bases and J gave up 7 bases; unmatched junction bases: 7. Germline V gives CDR1 SGHNT, CDR2 YYREEE (reference sequence). This CDR3 comprises 15 residues. TRB rearrangements spanning V, D and J were amplified using mixed TRB-A/B primers. From the multiplex PCR reads, TCRdb called clonotypes with MiXCR, one entry per CDR3 protein. The sample holds under 2,000 distinct CDR3 sequences, 28% seen once. Regarding this clonotype: The antigen is undetermined.

Peripheral blood genomic DNA, not sorted cells or RNA, was the template. Material for sequencing was blood. This chain links TRBV5-4 with TRBJ2-7, with 10 bases identical to TRBD1. This TCR derives from a human donor with a solid tumor. In DNA, the CDR3 is TGTGCCAGCAGCTTGGACGGGACAGGGGCGAGGGAGCAGTACTTC. Residues: CASSLDGTGAREQYF. Variable domain in full (rest from reference TRBV5-4 and TRBJ2-7): ETGVTQSPTHLIKTRGQQVTLRCSSQSGHNTVSWYQQALGQGPQFIFQYYREEENGRGNFPPRFSGLQFPNYSSELNVNALELDDSALYLCASSLDGTGAREQYFGPGTRLTVT.